What follows is one T cell receptor (beta chain) and its context. Its antigen is not known. This record belongs to a study of T cell clonotyping in hematopoietic cell transplantation. Study information: Recipients' pretransplant samples followed cytoreduction. Study-wide results and limits: Pathologically expanded recipient clonotypes increased progressively from day 30 to day 180 as diversity fell. Graft donor and pretransplant recipient Inverse Simpson Index values predicted broader posttransplant TCR diversity. Few recipient clonotypes overlapped donors; over 97% were de novo at given depth.

V lost 6 bases, J lost 4 bases, and 10 bases lay in between. CDR1 is MNHNY, CDR2 SVGAGI, per germline (reference sequence). This CDR3 region has 14 residues. Time point of the sample: recipient sample about 28 days before transplant, after cytoreduction. The table came from immunoSEQ multiplex PCR; TCRdb's copy has only in-frame clones and leaves some out. The sample lists about 9,000 clones; about 88% were seen once. This sample comprised peripheral blood mononuclear cells, obtained before stem cell transplant. V is TRBV6-6 and J is TRBJ1-6; a possible D gene is TRBD1 (6 bases). The TCR comes from a woman in her sixties with acute myeloid leukemia. Some clones in this sample may be carry-over from other donors' samples. The CDR3 DNA follows: TGTGCCAGCAGGACAGGACCTTATAATTCACCCCTCCACTTT. This translates into CASRTGPYNSPLHF.